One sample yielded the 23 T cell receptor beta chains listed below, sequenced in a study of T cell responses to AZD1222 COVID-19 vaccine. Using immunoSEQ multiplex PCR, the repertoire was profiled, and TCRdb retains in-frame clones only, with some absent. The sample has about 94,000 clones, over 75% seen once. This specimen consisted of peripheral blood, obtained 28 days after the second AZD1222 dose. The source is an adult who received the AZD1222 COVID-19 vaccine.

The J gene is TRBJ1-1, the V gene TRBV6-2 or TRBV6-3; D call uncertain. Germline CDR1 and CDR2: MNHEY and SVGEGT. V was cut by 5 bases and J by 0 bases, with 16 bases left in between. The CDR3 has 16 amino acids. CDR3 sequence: CASSAAPERLNTEAFF. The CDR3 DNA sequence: TGTGCCAGCAGTGCCGCGCCTGAGAGATTGAACACTGAAGCTTTCTTT.

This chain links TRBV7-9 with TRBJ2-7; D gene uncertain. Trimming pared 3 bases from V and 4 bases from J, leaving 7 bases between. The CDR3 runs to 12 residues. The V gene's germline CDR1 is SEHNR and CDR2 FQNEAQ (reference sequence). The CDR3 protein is CASSFGDYEQYF. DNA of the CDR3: TGTGCCAGCAGCTTCGGTGATTACGAGCAGTACTTC.

The CDR3 region is CASSGGYEQYF. Here the CDR3 DNA reads TGTGCCAGCAGTGGGGGGTACGAGCAGTACTTC. V is TRBV2 and J is TRBJ2-7; tentatively, D is TRBD1 or TRBD2 (5 bases each). The length of the CDR3 is 11 residues. Trimming left V 4 bases short and J 4 bases short, with 5 bases between. Germline V CDR1 and CDR2: SNHLY, FYNNEI.

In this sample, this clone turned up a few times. CDR3 coding DNA: TGTGCCTGGAGTGCAGGGGGCTCTGGAAACACCATATATTTT. It specifies CAWSAGGSGNTIYF. The V call is TRBV30, the J call TRBJ1-3; 7 bases are a match to TRBD1. With 1 base clipped from V and 0 bases from J, the junction kept 0 bases outside the gene matches. CDR1 is GTSNPN and CDR2 is SVGIG in the germline V gene (reference sequence). The CDR3 has 14 amino acids.

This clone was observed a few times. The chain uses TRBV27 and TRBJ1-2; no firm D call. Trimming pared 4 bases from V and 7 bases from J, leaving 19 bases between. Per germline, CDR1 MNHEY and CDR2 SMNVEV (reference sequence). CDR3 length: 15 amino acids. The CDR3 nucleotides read TGTGCCAGCAGTTCCCTGGGCCCCGCGGTAGGTGGCTACACCTTC. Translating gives CASSSLGPAVGGYTF.

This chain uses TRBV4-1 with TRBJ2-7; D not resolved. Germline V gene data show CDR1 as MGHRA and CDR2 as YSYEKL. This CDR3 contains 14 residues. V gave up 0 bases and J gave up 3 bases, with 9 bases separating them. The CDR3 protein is CASSQERPSYEQYF. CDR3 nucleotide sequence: TGCGCCAGCAGCCAAGAACGGCCCAGCTACGAGCAGTACTTC.

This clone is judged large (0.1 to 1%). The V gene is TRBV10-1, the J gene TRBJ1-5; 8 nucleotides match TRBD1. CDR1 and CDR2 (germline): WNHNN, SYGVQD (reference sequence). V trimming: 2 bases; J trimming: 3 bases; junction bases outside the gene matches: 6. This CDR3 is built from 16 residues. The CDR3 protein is CASSEGDRKVNQPQHF. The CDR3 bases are TGCGCCAGCAGTGAGGGGGACAGGAAAGTCAATCAGCCCCAGCATTTT.

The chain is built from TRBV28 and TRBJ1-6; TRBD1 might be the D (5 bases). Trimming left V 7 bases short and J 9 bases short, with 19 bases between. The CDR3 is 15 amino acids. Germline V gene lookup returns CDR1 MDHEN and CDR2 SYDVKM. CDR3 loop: CASNSGTSGSSPLHF. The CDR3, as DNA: TGTGCCAGCAATAGTGGGACTTCGGGATCTTCACCCCTCCACTTT.

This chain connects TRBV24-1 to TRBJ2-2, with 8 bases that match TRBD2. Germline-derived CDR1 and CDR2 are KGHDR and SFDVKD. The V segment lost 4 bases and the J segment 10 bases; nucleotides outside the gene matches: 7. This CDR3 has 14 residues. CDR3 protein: CATSDPGLAEELFF. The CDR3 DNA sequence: TGTGCCACCAGTGACCCAGGACTAGCTGAGGAGCTGTTTTTT.

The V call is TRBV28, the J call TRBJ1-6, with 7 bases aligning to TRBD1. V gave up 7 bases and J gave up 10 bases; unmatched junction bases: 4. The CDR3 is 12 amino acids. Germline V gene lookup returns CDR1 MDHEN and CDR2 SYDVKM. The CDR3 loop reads CASITGVSPLHF. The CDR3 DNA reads TGTGCCAGCATCACAGGGGTCTCACCCCTCCACTTT.

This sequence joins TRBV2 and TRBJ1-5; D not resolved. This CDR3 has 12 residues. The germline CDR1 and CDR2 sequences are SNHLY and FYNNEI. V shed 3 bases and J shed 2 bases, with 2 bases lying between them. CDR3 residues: CASSEGNQPQHF. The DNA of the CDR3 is TGTGCCAGCAGTGAGGGCAATCAGCCCCAGCATTTT.

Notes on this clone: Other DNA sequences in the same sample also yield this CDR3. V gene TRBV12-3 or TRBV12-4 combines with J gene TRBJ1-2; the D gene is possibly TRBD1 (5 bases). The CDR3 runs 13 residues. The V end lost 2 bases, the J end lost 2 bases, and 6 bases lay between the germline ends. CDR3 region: CASSLQGNYGYTF. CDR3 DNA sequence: TGTGCCAGCAGTTTACAGGGAAACTATGGCTACACCTTC.

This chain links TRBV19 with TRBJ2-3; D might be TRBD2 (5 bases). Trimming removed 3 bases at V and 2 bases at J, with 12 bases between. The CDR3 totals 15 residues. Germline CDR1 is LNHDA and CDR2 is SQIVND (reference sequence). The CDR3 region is CASSIYGLHTDTQYF. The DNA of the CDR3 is TGTGCCAGTAGTATTTATGGACTGCACACAGATACGCAGTATTTT.

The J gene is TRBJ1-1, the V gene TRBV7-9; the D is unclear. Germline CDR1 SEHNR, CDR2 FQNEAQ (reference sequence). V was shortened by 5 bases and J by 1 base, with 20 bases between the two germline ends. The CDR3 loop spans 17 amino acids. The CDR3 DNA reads TGTGCCAGCAGCCCCTCGGACTCCTCCTCCACGAACACTGAAGCTTTCTTT. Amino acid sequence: CASSPSDSSSTNTEAFF.

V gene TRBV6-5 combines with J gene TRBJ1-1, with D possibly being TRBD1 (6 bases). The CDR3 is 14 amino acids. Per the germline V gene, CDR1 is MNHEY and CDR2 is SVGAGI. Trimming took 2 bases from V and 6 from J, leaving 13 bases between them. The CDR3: CASSYRGARAEAFF. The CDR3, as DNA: TGTGCCAGCAGTTACCGGGGGGCAAGGGCTGAAGCTTTCTTT.

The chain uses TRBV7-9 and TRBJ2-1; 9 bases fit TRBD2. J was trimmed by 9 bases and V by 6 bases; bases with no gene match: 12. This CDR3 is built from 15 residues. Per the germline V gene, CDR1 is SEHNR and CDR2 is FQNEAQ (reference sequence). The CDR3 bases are TGTGCCAGCAGTCCCAGCGGGAGGAACCCCCCTGAGCAGTTCTTC. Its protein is CASSPSGRNPPEQFF.

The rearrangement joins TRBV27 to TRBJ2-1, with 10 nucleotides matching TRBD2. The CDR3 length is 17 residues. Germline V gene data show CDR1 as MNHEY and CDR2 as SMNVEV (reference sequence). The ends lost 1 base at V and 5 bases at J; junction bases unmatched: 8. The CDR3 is CASSLYSLAGENNEQFF. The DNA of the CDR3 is TGTGCCAGCAGTTTATACTCCCTAGCGGGAGAGAACAATGAGCAGTTCTTC.

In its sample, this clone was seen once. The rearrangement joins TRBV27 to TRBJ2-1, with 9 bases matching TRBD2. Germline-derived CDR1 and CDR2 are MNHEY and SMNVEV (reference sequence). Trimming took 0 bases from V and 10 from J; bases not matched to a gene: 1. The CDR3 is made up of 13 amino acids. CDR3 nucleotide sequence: TGTGCCAGCAGTTTATCCCTAGCGGGAGAGCAGTTCTTC. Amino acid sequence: CASSLSLAGEQFF.

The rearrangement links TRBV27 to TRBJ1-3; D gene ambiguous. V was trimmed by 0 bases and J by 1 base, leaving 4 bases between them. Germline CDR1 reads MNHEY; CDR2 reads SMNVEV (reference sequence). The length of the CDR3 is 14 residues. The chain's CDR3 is CASSLSGSGNTIYF. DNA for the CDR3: TGTGCCAGCAGTTTATCAGGATCTGGAAACACCATATATTTT.

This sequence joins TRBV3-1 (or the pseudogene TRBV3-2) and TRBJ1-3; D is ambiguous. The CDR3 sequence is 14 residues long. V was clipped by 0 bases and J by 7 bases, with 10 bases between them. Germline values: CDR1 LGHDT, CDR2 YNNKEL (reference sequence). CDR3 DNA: TGTGCCAGCAGCCAAGACCTAGGGTGGAACACCATATATTTT. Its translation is CASSQDLGWNTIYF.

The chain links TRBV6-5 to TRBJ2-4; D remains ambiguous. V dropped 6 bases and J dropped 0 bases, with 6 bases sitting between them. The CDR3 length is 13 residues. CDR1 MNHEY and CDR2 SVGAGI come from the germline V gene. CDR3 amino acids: CASRSLAKNIQYF. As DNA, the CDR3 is TGTGCCAGCAGATCTTTAGCCAAAAACATTCAGTACTTC.

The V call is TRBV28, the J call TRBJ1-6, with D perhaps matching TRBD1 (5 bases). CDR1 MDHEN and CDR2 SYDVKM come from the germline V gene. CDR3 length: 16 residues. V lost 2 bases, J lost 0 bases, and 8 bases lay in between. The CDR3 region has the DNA TGTGCCAGCAGTTTACCAGGGAACTCCTATAATTCACCCCTCCACTTT. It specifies CASSLPGNSYNSPLHF.

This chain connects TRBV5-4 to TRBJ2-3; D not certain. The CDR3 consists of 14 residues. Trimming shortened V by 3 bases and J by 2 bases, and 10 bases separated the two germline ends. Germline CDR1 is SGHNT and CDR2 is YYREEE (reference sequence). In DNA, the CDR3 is TGTGCCAGCAGCTCGACAAAGATCACAGATACGCAGTATTTT. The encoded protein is CASSSTKITDTQYF.